A single sample is the source of the 26 T cell receptor beta chains below, sequenced in a study of human T cells and chemical hapten exposure. Time point indicated: patch test 1, 2 weeks after DPC sensitization. Treatment in this sample: therapeutic diphenylcyclopropenone sensitization with weekly scalp DPC. TCRdb passed the RACE reads through MiXCR, listing each CDR3 protein once. The sample carries over 75,000 distinct CDR3 sequences, about 6.8% recorded once. This specimen consisted of whole blood, obtained in connection with sensitization to the hapten diphenylcyclopropenone (DPC). Receptors were obtained from a woman aged 25-40 years with alopecia areata. Some clones in this sample may be carry-over from other donors' samples.

This clonotype was seen only a few times. The CDR3 region is CASSPRLAVYNEQFF. The CDR3 region has the DNA TGTGCCAGCAGTCCCAGACTAGCGGTCTACAATGAGCAGTTCTTC. The J gene is TRBJ2-1, the V gene TRBV2; 9 bases line up with TRBD2. Germline loops: CDR1 SNHLY, CDR2 FYNNEI. The CDR3 length is 15 residues. V lost 5 bases to trimming and J lost 3 bases; unmatched junction nucleotides: 5.

This clonotype was seen a handful of times. V gene TRBV7-2 combines with J gene TRBJ1-5, with D possibly matching TRBD1 (6 bases). Trimming left V 1 base short and J 9 bases short, with 19 bases between. Germline V gene lookup returns CDR1 SGHTA and CDR2 FQGNSA. This CDR3 has 16 amino acids. CDR3 sequence reads: CASSLEAPVRGGPQHF. For the CDR3, the DNA is TGTGCCAGCAGCTTAGAAGCACCTGTCAGAGGGGGGCCCCAGCATTTT.

The sample holds a few counts of this clonotype. V and J are TRBV6-2 or TRBV6-3 and TRBJ1-6; no definite D call. This CDR3 is built from 13 residues. Trimming took off 2 bases at V and 10 bases at J, with 9 bases between the two ends. CDR1 and CDR2 (germline): MNHEY, SVGEGT. CDR3 amino acids: CASSYPRRSPLHF. CDR3 DNA sequence: TGTGCCAGCAGTTACCCCCGACGATCACCCCTCCACTTT.

About this clonotype itself: A much larger clone lies one base from this, so it may be a read error. This chain links TRBV18 with TRBJ1-4, with unresolved D. This CDR3 comprises 14 residues. Per germline, CDR1 KGHSH and CDR2 LQKENI. The DNA for the CDR3 is TGTACCAGCTCACCACCGGGAACTAATGAAAAACTGTTTTTT. Its protein is CTSSPPGTNEKLFF.

This clonotype showed up many times. The chain couples TRBV2 to TRBJ1-2, with 8 bases matching TRBD1. CDR1 is SNHLY and CDR2 is FYNNEI in the germline V gene. The CDR3 has 15 residues. Trimming at V came to 1 base and at J to 8 bases, leaving 9 bases not matched to a gene. The CDR3 nucleotides are TGTGCCAGCAGTGAAGTGTCAGGGGGCAATCAGGGCTACACCTTC. Its translation is CASSEVSGGNQGYTF.

Many counts were recorded for this clonotype. The gene calls are TRBV29-1 and TRBJ1-1; D might be TRBD1 (6 bases). This CDR3 spans 12 amino acids. Germline V lookup: CDR1 SQVTM, CDR2 ANQGSEA. Trimming shortened V by 7 bases and J by 1 base, and 10 bases separated the two germline ends. Here the CDR3 DNA reads TGCAGCGCTGGGGGGCAGAACACTGAAGCTTTCTTT. Residues: CSAGGQNTEAFF.

The genes are TRBV20-1 and TRBJ2-5, with 8 bases matching TRBD2. V gave up 0 bases and J gave up 2 bases; unmatched junction bases: 5. Germline CDR1 and CDR2: DFQATT and SNEGSKA (reference sequence). The CDR3 sequence is 15 residues long. The CDR3 nucleotides are TGCAGTGCTAGAGATGCGGGGGGATGGCAAGAGACCCAGTACTTC. This encodes CSARDAGGWQETQYF.

The sample holds many counts of this clonotype. The V and J genes are TRBV7-6 and TRBJ2-1, with 9 bases that match TRBD1. The J segment lost 4 bases and the V segment lost 5 bases, leaving 6 bases of the junction unmatched. The CDR3 totals 15 residues. Germline V gene data show CDR1 as SGHVS and CDR2 as FNYEAQ. CDR3 nucleotides: TGTGCCAGCAGCCTCGGGACAGGGAGATACAATGAGCAGTTCTTC. This codes for CASSLGTGRYNEQFF.

J is TRBJ2-3 and V is TRBV7-6; 12 bases fit TRBD2. This CDR3 is 16 amino acids long. Per the germline V gene, CDR1 is SGHVS and CDR2 is FNYEAQ. V was clipped by 5 bases and J by 6 bases; unmatched bases: 9. CDR3 nucleotide sequence: TGTGCCAGCAGCCGACTAGCGGGGGTAGCCCCGGATACGCAGTATTTT. It specifies CASSRLAGVAPDTQYF.

The chain couples TRBV5-4 to TRBJ1-2; tentative D call: TRBD1 (5 bases). Trimming took off 6 bases at V and 3 bases at J, with 15 bases between the two ends. The CDR3 spans 14 residues. Germline values: CDR1 SGHNT, CDR2 YYREEE (reference sequence). DNA for the CDR3: TGTGCCAGCACCATGGGGGTTAGGGACTATGGCTACACCTTC. Translating it yields CASTMGVRDYGYTF.

In its sample, this clonotype was seen many times. This rearrangement joins TRBV7-9 to TRBJ1-6; D is possibly TRBD1 (5 bases). Trimming took off 1 base at V and 6 bases at J, with 10 bases between the two ends. There are 15 residues in the CDR3. CDR1 and CDR2 (germline): SEHNR, FQNEAQ (reference sequence). The CDR3, as DNA: TGTGCCAGCAGCTTAGGGGGGGGTGGTAATTCACCCCTCCACTTT. This sequence encodes CASSLGGGGNSPLHF. The full variable domain, rest sourced from reference TRBV7-9 and TRBJ1-6, is DTGVSQNPRHKITKRGQNVTFRCDPISEHNRLYWYRQTLGQGPEFLTYFQNEAQLEKSRLLSDRFSAERPKGSFSTLEIQRTEQGDSAMYLCASSLGGGGNSPLHFGNGTRLTVT.

In this sample, this clonotype turned up many times. The gene calls are TRBV5-6 and TRBJ2-6; D unclear. This CDR3 region has 15 residues. V lost 1 base, J lost 0 bases, and 5 bases lay in between. The germline V gene has CDR1 SGHDT and CDR2 YYEEEE. The CDR3: CASSLPSSGANVLTF. CDR3 sequence (DNA): TGTGCCAGCAGCTTGCCCAGCTCTGGGGCCAACGTCCTGACTTTC.

In this sample, this clonotype turned up many times. J is TRBJ2-1 and V is TRBV7-2; the D is unclear. V was shortened by 5 bases and J by 7 bases, with 21 bases between the two germline ends. Per germline, CDR1 SGHTA and CDR2 FQGNSA. CDR3 length equals 16 residues. CDR3 in DNA: TGTGCCAGCAGCGAAGACCCATTCGCCGCCCAGAATGAGCAGTTCTTC. Its protein product is CASSEDPFAAQNEQFF.

This clonotype was recorded at least ten times. The chain links TRBV5-1 to TRBJ1-2; TRBD1 is a possible D gene (6 bases). The V and J ends lost 5 bases and 4 bases respectively, with 6 bases between them. The CDR3 contains 11 residues. Germline V gene data show CDR1 as SGHRS and CDR2 as YFSETQ. The CDR3 is CASRDSYGYTF. CDR3 DNA sequence: TGCGCCAGCAGGGACAGCTATGGCTACACCTTC.

This clonotype was picked up a small number of times. The chain employs TRBV9 and TRBJ2-6; D remains unclear. There are 16 residues in the CDR3. Trimming took 3 bases from V and 4 from J, leaving 14 bases between them. CDR1 is SGDLS, CDR2 YYNGEE, per germline. CDR3 nucleotide sequence: TGTGCCAGCAGCGCGCTGCCGCATCCCGGGGCCAACGTCCTGACTTTC. It translates to CASSALPHPGANVLTF.

This clonotype was seen only a few times. The J gene is TRBJ1-3, the V gene TRBV3-1, with unresolved D. Germline CDR1 reads LGHDT; CDR2 reads YNNKEL (reference sequence). Trimming removed 6 bases at V and 0 bases at J, with 12 bases between. This CDR3 has 15 residues. The CDR3 is CASREHGTSGNTIYF. CDR3 nucleotides: TGTGCCAGCAGGGAACACGGAACCTCTGGAAACACCATATATTTT.

This clonotype was counted ten times or more. The chain recombines TRBV12-3 or TRBV12-4 with TRBJ1-2; D is ambiguous. The V end lost 3 bases, the J end lost 4 bases, and 6 bases lay between the germline ends. The CDR3 totals 12 residues. The chain's CDR3 is CASSFLSYGYTF. The CDR3, as DNA: TGTGCCAGCAGTTTTTTGAGCTATGGCTACACCTTC.

This clonotype showed up just once. This chain connects TRBV4-1 to TRBJ1-5; D may be TRBD1 (6 bases). Deletions cut 3 bases from V and 4 bases from J, with 7 bases between. The CDR3 covers 13 residues. Germline V gives CDR1 MGHRA, CDR2 YSYEKL. This CDR3 is CASSHDRNQPQHF. CDR3 nucleotides: TGCGCCAGCAGCCATGACAGGAATCAGCCCCAGCATTTT.

The chain employs TRBV29-1 and TRBJ1-2, with no clear D. This CDR3 comprises 10 residues. Germline V lookup: CDR1 SQVTM, CDR2 ANQGSEA. Trimming removed 5 bases at V and 4 bases at J, with 5 bases between. CDR3 bases: TGCAGCGTTTTGGCCTATGGCTACACCTTC. It specifies CSVLAYGYTF.

Note on this clonotype: The junction and the germline gene differ at one end; a read error may be behind it. J is TRBJ2-6 and V is TRBV12-3 or TRBV12-4; 9 bases line up with TRBD1. The CDR3 runs to 17 residues. CDR3: CANSADRGASGANVLTF. The CDR3 DNA reads as TGTGCCAACAGTGCGGACAGGGGAGCCTCTGGGGCCAACGTCCTGACTTTC.

On this clonotype: A much larger clone sits a single nucleotide away, making a read error possible. This is likely a read error, given that the CDR3 carries no conserved phenylalanine or tryptophan at its end. The limits of the CDR3 on the DNA are not certain, so only TCRdb's listed CDR3 is given. V is TRBV4-2 and J is TRBJ2-7. The CDR3 comprises 14 residues, both ends counted. Per germline, CDR1 LGHNA and CDR2 YNFKEQ. The CDR3: CASSQDRLAGFWYL.

This clonotype occurred a few times. The chain uses TRBV19 and TRBJ2-3; D is undetermined. V lost 7 bases and J lost 6, with 17 bases in between. The CDR3 loop spans 14 amino acids. Germline V gives CDR1 LNHDA, CDR2 SQIVND (reference sequence). In DNA form, the CDR3 reads TGTGCCAGTACGAAGGGAAGCCGGTTGGATACGCAGTATTTT. Translated: CASTKGSRLDTQYF.

This clonotype was observed a handful of times. The chain carries TRBV3-1 and TRBJ1-2, with TRBD1 as a possible D gene (5 bases). Germline values: CDR1 LGHDT, CDR2 YNNKEL (reference sequence). The CDR3 has 15 residues. V lost 2 bases and J 8 bases, leaving 18 bases between the germline ends. The CDR3 DNA reads TGTGCCAGCAGCCAACGAAATCTCTATCAGGGAGGCTACACCTTC. This sequence encodes CASSQRNLYQGGYTF.

The CDR3 nucleotides read TGTGCCAGCAGTCGACAGGGGACTGGCACTGAAGCTTTCTTT. Translation gives CASSRQGTGTEAFF. The gene calls are TRBV12-3 or TRBV12-4 and TRBJ1-1; 8 positions match TRBD1. This CDR3 is built from 14 residues. Trimming took 5 bases from V and 4 from J; bases not matched to a gene: 6.

This clonotype was seen at least ten times. This chain uses TRBV11-2 with TRBJ2-5; tentative D call: TRBD1 (5 bases). CDR3 length: 13 amino acids. Trimming stripped 3 bases from V and 4 bases from J, with 9 bases between. Germline-derived CDR1 and CDR2 are SGHAT and FQNNGV. The CDR3 DNA reads as TGTGCCAGCAGCTTTCCAGGGTTAGAGACCCAGTACTTC. Translation: CASSFPGLETQYF.

This clonotype was seen more than once but under ten times. The chain carries TRBV5-5 and TRBJ1-4; D unresolved. V shed 4 bases and J shed 0 bases, with 10 bases lying between them. The germline V gene has CDR1 SGHKS and CDR2 YYEKEE (reference sequence). The CDR3 is 15 residues long. For the CDR3, the DNA is TGTGCCAGCAGCGGAGGACGGTCAACTAATGAAAAACTGTTTTTT. The encoded protein is CASSGGRSTNEKLFF.